This T cell receptor (beta chain) stems from a study of beta chain features in type 1 diabetes (dated by TCRdb to 2016 to 2019). With regard to the full study: Mean age, gender distribution, total cell number and subset yield did not differ between patients and healthy donors. Across all samples, around 100 million sorted cells were examined, and cell number per subset correlated strongly with RNA yield. Regulatory and stem cell-like memory subsets were isolated from only 8 patients and roughly eight healthy donors, whereas naive and central memory subsets came from all 28 donors. The study compared the TCRB repertoires of sorted circulating CD4+ T cell subsets in recently diagnosed type 1 diabetes patients with those in matched healthy donors. Study-wide conclusions, independent of this receptor: Because small numbers of individuals were included in the HLA sub-analyses, any influence of HLA type on TCRB rearrangement was left unresolved. The naive, central memory and regulatory TCRB repertoires appeared to resemble one another more closely among patients than among healthy donors. A moderate but significant shortening of TCRB CDR3 length was observed in type 1 diabetes patients in all four CD4+ subsets. PCR might favor shorter templates, but patient and control samples were amplified and corrected together, so any skew would affect both groups equally. Because cDNA was sequenced instead of genomic DNA, activated cells with high expression could be over-represented, although the groups did not differ in activation or CD3 levels. At VDJ recombination sites, type 1 diabetes patients had fewer insertions and more deleted nucleotides, which implies abnormalities in thymic rearrangement.

The High Capacity cDNA Reverse Transcription Kit was used to reverse transcribe all of the isolated RNA, meaning that expressed TCRB transcripts were what got sequenced. Naive, central memory and regulatory T cell samples underwent deep immunoSEQ sequencing, averaging about 3.3 million total reads per sample. Sorted cells were lysed in RLT buffer, and RNA was extracted using DNase-treated RNeasy Micro or Mini kits according to cell number. To prevent cross-contamination, every cell subset was processed on its own, while patient and healthy donor samples were processed together. TCRB sequences were amplified from cDNA with the immunoSEQ multiplex PCR, producing 87-bp fragments spanning the CDR3 region. Amplicons were sequenced on the Illumina HiSeq platform. The paper's processing steps were these. Synthetic template baselines were used to correct PCR bias computationally, reads within Hamming distance 2 were collapsed, and singletons that could not be merged were discarded. By aligning reads against IMGT, V, D and J genes, CDR3 length, and insertions or deletions at six rearrangement sites were assigned. Within each subset, clonotype counts were normalized to the number of sorted cells before true diversity and Gini coefficients were calculated with the tcR R package. The overlap coefficient, calculated on TCRB nucleotide sequences, was used to measure repertoire sharing. Out-of-frame TCRB sequences from naive cells were analyzed as a proxy for the pre-selection repertoire. TCRdb holds this immuneACCESS table with in-frame rearrangements only. Some clones are missing; in checked studies, unresolved V genes explain under half, and the rest has no known cause. Clone size and V and J calls were adopted from that table, with D and trimming inferred from the DNA. This sample lists 600,000 to 700,000 clones; roughly an eighth were detected once. Together, the top ten hold 0.02% to 0.025% of the sample.

On this clone: Which antigen it targets is not known. There are no base qualities to consult, and no much larger clone falls within one base.

The germline V gene sets CDR1 to MNHEY and CDR2 to SVGAGI. The cysteine opens and the phenylalanine closes a CDR3 of 13 amino acids. This entry keeps only the CDR3 DNA: 39 bases, framed from base 1. V sheds 7 bases and J sheds 2 bases, leaving 11 bases between their ends. Each donor gave one peripheral blood draw, around 100 mL on average, collected into heparinised tubes. Naive, central memory, regulatory and stem cell-like memory CD4+ T cells were sorted on a BD FACSAria II using a panel including CD45RO, CCR7, CD25, CD127, CD95 and CD27. All sorted populations exceeded 98% purity. Right away, PBMCs were isolated by Lymphoprep density gradient centrifugation and were stained directly, with no culture step. So that batch effects would be minimized, each experiment stained and sorted samples in pairs, pairing one healthy donor with one patient.

The sample taken for sequencing was naive CD4+ T cells from blood. Sample cell subset or site, as interpreted from the label and publication: true naive CD4+ T cells. The TCR was taken from a man younger than 35 with type 1 diabetes. The chain couples TRBV6-5 to TRBJ2-5; the D gene identity is not certain. DNA sequence: TGTGCCAGCACCCCTACTGGGCAAGAGACCCAGTACTTC. Protein translation: CASTPTGQETQYF.